This T cell receptor beta chain was captured in a study of blood T cell repertoires in COVID-19. Turning to the study itself: The analysed material was cDNA or gDNA that came from T cells, B-cell-depleted T cells, or PBMCs.

Germline CDR1 reads SNHLY; CDR2 reads FYNNEI. The CDR3 length is 13 residues. V gave up 6 bases and J gave up 3 bases; unmatched junction bases: 4. Per the original methods: Amplification with reference gene primers provided the estimates of nucleated cell counts. The protocol was immunoSEQ multiplex PCR, while the TCRdb copy is restricted to in-frame clones and leaves out a portion. V and J calls and clone size are given by that table; D and trimming were obtained from the DNA. The sample holds around 210,000 clones, 80% seen once. This clone has just one count. Sequencing was carried out using peripheral blood. The receptor comes from a woman in her seventies with acute or convalescent COVID-19. The chain has TRBV2 and TRBJ1-1; the match to TRBD1 covers 7 bases. The CDR3 DNA reads as TGTGCCAGCAGCCCGCAGGGGGACACTGAAGCTTTCTTT. Residues: CASSPQGDTEAFF.